Each of the 6 T cell receptor beta chains below was sequenced from the same sample in a study of T cells after yellow fever vaccination (dated by TCRdb to 2018 to 2020). In light of the paper, this sample's treatment or condition label describes: live attenuated yellow fever vaccine strain. Library preparation used 5' RACE. Sequencing relied on an Illumina NovaSeq 6000. TCRdb handled the public reads itself, with Q25 trimming in fastp and clone calling in MiXCR, and kept productive beta chains. CDR3 protein sequences are deduplicated, and each keeps its most common genes and DNA. This sample gives about 330,000 distinct CDR3 sequences in total; roughly 4.3% of them show up just once. The ten largest clones add up to around 23% of the sample. The sequencing here drew on PBMCs, taken 5 days after the yellow fever booster vaccination. These receptors all stem from a young man who received the YFV17D yellow fever vaccine.

This clonotype was seen many times. The rearrangement links TRBV7-2 to TRBJ2-1; the match to TRBD2 covers 10 bases. V gave up 2 bases and J gave up 5 bases; unmatched junction bases: 3. This CDR3 region has 15 residues. The germline gives CDR1 SGHTA, CDR2 FQGNSA. CDR3 region: CASSLQAGGNNEQFF. The CDR3 DNA reads as TGTGCCAGCAGCTTACAAGCGGGGGGGAACAATGAGCAGTTCTTC.

The sample holds many counts of this clonotype. The chain joins TRBV20-1 to TRBJ1-1; the match to TRBD1 covers 7 bases. CDR1 is DFQATT, CDR2 SNEGSKA, per germline (reference sequence). The CDR3 has 13 residues. With V trimmed by 6 bases and J by 2 bases, 6 bases remained unmatched. CDR3 residues: CSATGGGNTEAFF. The CDR3 nucleotides read TGCAGTGCCACAGGAGGGGGCAACACTGAAGCTTTCTTT.

This clonotype was counted at least ten times. The genes are TRBV6-5 and TRBJ1-3; perhaps TRBD1 as D (5 bases). V was cut by 2 bases and J by 3 bases, with 11 bases left in between. The germline V gene has CDR1 MNHEY and CDR2 SVGAGI. The length of the CDR3 is 15 residues. CDR3 nucleotide sequence: TGTGCCAGCAGTTACGCGGGGGTCGGTGGAAACACCATATATTTT. It codes for CASSYAGVGGNTIYF.

This clonotype was seen ten or more times. The chain joins TRBV5-1 to TRBJ2-1, with a weak D call TRBD2 (6 bases). The CDR3 is made up of 15 amino acids. The germline gives CDR1 SGHRS, CDR2 YFSETQ. Deletions cut 0 bases from V and 6 bases from J, with 13 bases between. The DNA for the CDR3 is TGCGCCAGCAGCTTGGGACTAGAGTCAATCAATGAGCAGTTCTTC. It yields the protein CASSLGLESINEQFF. Full variable domain (missing parts from reference TRBV5-1 and TRBJ2-1): KAGVTQTPRYLIKTRGQQVTLSCSPISGHRSVSWYQQTPGQGLQFLFEYFSETQRNKGNFPGRFSGRQFSNSRSEMNVSTLELGDSALYLCASSLGLESINEQFFGPGTRLTVL.

This rearrangement joins TRBV15 to TRBJ1-1, with D uncertain. V gave up 8 bases and J gave up 1 base, with 11 bases separating them. The CDR3 extends over 13 amino acids. The germline CDR1 and CDR2 sequences are LNHNV and YYDKDF (reference sequence). The CDR3 loop reads CATGEPENTEAFF. The CDR3 DNA is TGTGCCACCGGAGAACCGGAGAACACTGAAGCTTTCTTT.

The chain carries TRBV7-9 and TRBJ1-1; unclear D gene. In germline, CDR1 is SEHNR, CDR2 FQNEAQ (reference sequence). This CDR3 region has 13 residues. Trimming left V 5 bases short and J 3 bases short, with 10 bases between. In DNA form, the CDR3 reads TGTGCCAGCAGCCCGACGCCGGACACTGAAGCTTTCTTT. It codes for CASSPTPDTEAFF. Full variable domain (remainder filled in from reference TRBV7-9 and TRBJ1-1): DTGVSQNPRHKITKRGQNVTFRCDPISEHNRLYWYRQTLGQGPEFLTYFQNEAQLEKSRLLSDRFSAERPKGSFSTLEIQRTEQGDSAMYLCASSPTPDTEAFFGQGTRLTVV.